This TCR beta chain was captured in a study of blood T cell repertoires in COVID-19. Across the whole study: The United States, Italy and Spain were the sources of the acute and convalescent COVID-19 samples. PBMCs, B-cell-depleted T cells, or T cells provided the cDNA or gDNA that made up the material.

This CDR3 has 19 amino acids. Losses at the gene ends were 6 bases for V and 3 bases for J; bases not matched to a gene: 13. Germline V CDR1 and CDR2: SGHDN, FVKESK. The table came from immunoSEQ multiplex PCR; TCRdb's copy has only in-frame clones and leaves some out. The sample includes around 60,000 clones, 75% to 85% of them seen just once. The chain combines TRBV14 with TRBJ2-1, with TRBD2 matching over 14 bases. Material: peripheral blood. The clonotype was recovered from a middle-aged man with COVID-19, enrolled during active disease. In DNA form, the CDR3 reads TGTGCCAGCAGTCAGACTAGCGGGAGGGCCTTCGCCTTCTACAATGAGCAGTTCTTC. It codes for CASSQTSGRAFAFYNEQFF.